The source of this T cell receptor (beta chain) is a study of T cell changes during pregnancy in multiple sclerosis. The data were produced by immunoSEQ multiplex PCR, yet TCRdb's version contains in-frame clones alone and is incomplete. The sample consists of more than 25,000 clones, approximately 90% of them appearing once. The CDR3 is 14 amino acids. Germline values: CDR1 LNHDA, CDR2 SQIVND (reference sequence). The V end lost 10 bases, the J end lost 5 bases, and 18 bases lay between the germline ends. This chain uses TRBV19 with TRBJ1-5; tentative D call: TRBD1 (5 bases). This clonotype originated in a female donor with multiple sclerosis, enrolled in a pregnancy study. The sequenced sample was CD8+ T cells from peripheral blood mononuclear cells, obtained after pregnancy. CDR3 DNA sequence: TGTGCCATCTCGAGGGGTGGGGGGTATCAGCCCCAGCATTTT. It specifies CAISRGGGYQPQHF. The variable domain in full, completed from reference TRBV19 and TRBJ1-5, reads DGGITQSPKYLFRKEGQNVTLSCEQNLNHDAMYWYRQDPGQGLRLIYYSQIVNDFQKGDIAEGYSVSREKKESFPLTVTSAQKNPTAFYLCAISRGGGYQPQHFGDGTRLSIL.